Listed below are T cell receptor beta chains from one sample, sequenced in a study of preoperative IRX-2 immunotherapy in early breast cancer. TCRdb keeps only in-frame clones here, not all; method: immunoSEQ multiplex PCR. The profile shows roughly 34,000 clones, about nine tenths of them singletons. The specimen comprised tumor tissue, sampled after IRX-2 immunotherapy. Receptors originate from a human donor with breast cancer. The CDR3 runs from the conserved cysteine through the conserved F or W. The D gene is left open where the match is weak. Some rows have no size entry. The others give once, few or many, or a class for an expanded clone.

TRBV9	-	TRBJ2-1	-	TGTGCCAGCAGCGTTCGCTCACTGGGTGGCAATGAGCAGTTCTTC	CASSVRSLGGNEQFF
TRBV6-8	-	TRBJ2-3	-	TGTGCCAGCAGTTGGCCGGGACCTACCACAGATACGCAGTATTTT	CASSWPGPTTDTQYF
TRBV6-8	TRBD1	TRBJ2-2	few	TGTGCCAGCAGCGAAACAGGGGACCCCACCGGGGAGCTGTTTTTT	CASSETGDPTGELFF
TRBV11-3	-	TRBJ2-3	-	TGTGCCAGCAGCTTAGGGGGGGGCACAGATACGCAGTATTTT	CASSLGGGTDTQYF
TRBV5-1	TRBD1	TRBJ1-2	-	TGCGCCAGCAGCCTAGGGACAGACAAACCCTATGGCTACACCTTC	CASSLGTDKPYGYTF
TRBV14	-	TRBJ2-2	-	TGTGCCAGCAGCCAAGAACGCCGGGCCGGGGAGCTGTTTTTT	CASSQERRAGELFF
TRBV6-8	-	TRBJ1-3	once	TGTGCCAGCAGCCCACAGGGAAGTGGAAACACCATATATTTT	CASSPQGSGNTIYF
TRBV11-3	TRBD2	TRBJ2-5	-	TGTGCCAGCAGCCCCGGACTAGCGGGACAAGAGACCCAGTACTTC	CASSPGLAGQETQYF
TRBV15	-	TRBJ2-5	-	TGTGCCACCAGCAGAGCGACAGCAGGAGAGACCCAGTACTTC	CATSRATAGETQYF
TRBV6-8	TRBD1	TRBJ1-1	-	TGTGCCAGCAGAGGGACAGGGACTGAAGCTTTCTTT	CASRGTGTEAFF
TRBV7-8	-	TRBJ1-3	-	TGTGCCAGCAGCTTTAGTGGACCCTGGGACTCCGGAAACACCATATATTTT	CASSFSGPWDSGNTIYF
TRBV7-5	-	TRBJ2-2	-	TGTGCCAGCAGCACAGGACAGGGGTACACCGGGGAGCTGTTTTTT	CASSTGQGYTGELFF
TRBV15	TRBD2	TRBJ2-1	few	TGTGCCACCAGCGACCGATCCGGGACTAGCACTCTTAGGGGACCCTACAATGAGCAGTTCTTC	CATSDRSGTSTLRGPYNEQFF
TRBV6-7	-	TRBJ1-1	-	TGTGCCAGCAGTTCCGGAGGGGGAGTGAACACTGAAGCTTTCTTT	CASSSGGGVNTEAFF
TRBV5-1	TRBD1	TRBJ2-7	-	TGCGCCAGCAGCTCCGGACAGGGCCGGGGTTACGAGCAGTACTTC	CASSSGQGRGYEQYF
TRBV7-1	TRBD2	TRBJ2-1	-	TGTGCCAGCAGCTCTCTGCCGGGACTAGCGGGAGATCGCTCCTACAATGAGCAGTTCTTC	CASSSLPGLAGDRSYNEQFF
TRBV15	TRBD1	TRBJ1-4	-	TGTGCCACCAGCCGGTTCGGCAGGGGGGATGAAAAACTGTTTTTT	CATSRFGRGDEKLFF
TRBV14	TRBD1	TRBJ1-1	-	TGTGCCAGCAGGCCCGGACAGGGGATGAACACTGAAGCTTTCTTT	CASRPGQGMNTEAFF
TRBV6-8	TRBD2	TRBJ2-5	-	TGTGCCAGCAGTTACTCGGGACTAGCGGGGCAAGGGGGAGAGACCCAGTACTTC	CASSYSGLAGQGGETQYF
TRBV11-3	-	TRBJ2-3	-	TGTGCCAGCAGCTTATCGGCTTGGGCTAGCACAGATACGCAGTATTTT	CASSLSAWASTDTQYF
TRBV19	-	TRBJ1-2	-	TGTGCCAGTAGTATAGATCTATCTAGGGGTACTTCAGCTCTTAACTATGGCTACACCTTC	CASSIDLSRGTSALNYGYTF
TRBV11-3	-	TRBJ1-2	-	TGTGCCAGCATCCCCGGGAGGTACGACTATGGCTACACCTTC	CASIPGRYDYGYTF
TRBV5-1	-	TRBJ2-1	-	TGCGCCAGCAGCTTGGGGGGTGTCGCCTACAATGAGCAGTTCTTC	CASSLGGVAYNEQFF
TRBV6-8	-	TRBJ2-3	-	TGTGCCAGCAGAAACGATTTCACAGATACGCAGTATTTT	CASRNDFTDTQYF
TRBV19	TRBD1	TRBJ1-1	-	TGTGCCAGTAGTATTTCTGATGGGACAGGAGAAGCTTTCTTT	CASSISDGTGEAFF
TRBV28	-	TRBJ1-1	once	TGTGCCAGCAGAGAACAGGGTAGGAACACTGAAGCTTTCTTT	CASREQGRNTEAFF
TRBV30	-	TRBJ1-5	-	TGTGCCAGCAGCTTTTCGGGGGACCCTAATCAGCCCCAGCATTTT	CASSFSGDPNQPQHF
TRBV2	TRBD1	TRBJ2-3	-	TGTGCCAGCAGTTTACCGGGACAGGGTGTAGATACGCAGTATTTT	CASSLPGQGVDTQYF
TRBV30	-	TRBJ1-2	-	TGTGCCTGGAGACCGGGACAAGGGCTTGGCTACACCTTC	CAWRPGQGLGYTF
TRBV4-1	TRBD2	TRBJ2-5	-	TGCGCCAGCAGCCTAGGGACTAGCGGGAGGCAAGAGACCCAGTACTTC	CASSLGTSGRQETQYF
TRBV6-8	-	TRBJ2-7	-	TGTGCCAGCAACTTTAAGGCCTACGAGCAGTACTTC	CASNFKAYEQYF
TRBV19	-	TRBJ2-7	-	TGTGCCAGTAGTTTAGTACACCGAGGGGGCTACGAGCAGTACTTC	CASSLVHRGGYEQYF
TRBV14	-	TRBJ1-4	-	TGTGCCAGCAGCCGCGGACTACAAAAACTGTTTTTT	CASSRGLQKLFF
TRBV15	-	TRBJ1-1	-	TGTGCCACTACCAACGGTGGGCCACTGAGGGACACTGAAGCTTTCTTT	CATTNGGPLRDTEAFF
TRBV6-8	-	TRBJ1-2	-	TGTGCCAGCAGTGGGACAAAGGGGTATGGCTACACCTTC	CASSGTKGYGYTF
TRBV6-8	TRBD1	TRBJ2-1	medium-sized	TGTGCCATCAGTGGTCATCGGGACAGTTACAATGAGCAGTTCTTC	CAISGHRDSYNEQFF
TRBV5-1	-	TRBJ1-1	-	TGCGCCAGCAGCTTGGAAAAGGGGTGGAACACTGAAGCTTTCTTT	CASSLEKGWNTEAFF
TRBV6-8	-	TRBJ1-1	-	TGTGCCAGCAGATGGGACAAATCCCGCGGTGGGACTGAAGCTTTCTTT	CASRWDKSRGGTEAFF
TRBV11-3	-	TRBJ2-7	-	TGTGCCAGCAGCTATCGGGACCACGGGTACGAGCAGTACTTC	CASSYRDHGYEQYF
TRBV19	-	TRBJ2-1	-	TGTGCCAGTAGCCAAAATAGTGAGCAGTTCTTC	CASSQNSEQFF
TRBV29-1	-	TRBJ1-2	-	TGCAGCGTTGAGGACACGAAGCTCTACTATGGCTACACCTTC	CSVEDTKLYYGYTF
TRBV5-1	-	TRBJ1-2	-	TGCGCCAGCAGCAAAGGGCAGGTGATCTCTGGCTACACCTTC	CASSKGQVISGYTF
TRBV6-8	-	TRBJ2-7	-	TGTGCCAGCAGTGTCGCGGGACAGACCTACGAGCAGTACTTC	CASSVAGQTYEQYF